The text below deals with one T cell receptor (beta chain). Antigen unknown. The junction departs from the called germline gene at one end, perhaps through a read error. This CDR3 is built from 14 residues. Looked up from germline, CDR1 is DFQATT and CDR2 is SNEGSKA (reference sequence). From 350 to 500 ng of RNA, a library with molecular barcoded alpha/delta and beta/gamma adaptors was made. TCRdb reprocessed the reads via MiXCR and lists one record per CDR3 protein. The sample comprises 50,000 to 65,000 distinct CDR3 sequences, roughly 20% of which are singletons, and 11% rests with the top ten. The data are from a study of read filtering for tumor transcriptome and immune sequencing. Across the whole study: Whole-transcriptome libraries were prepared after DNase treatment. Study-level points and caveats: Compared with RNA-seq, IR-seq gave much higher clonotype depth and reliability.

This receptor was obtained from a donor at least 40 years old with multiple myeloma. The J gene is TRBJ2-1, the V gene TRBV20-1, with D unresolved. Material: a population of CD138-negative cells sorted from bone marrow. The CDR3 bases are TGCAGTGCTTCGCCGGTGCTCTCCTACGATGAGCAGTTCTTT. This encodes CSASPVLSYDEQFF.